Listed below are T cell receptor beta chains from one sample, sequenced in a study of cytomegalovirus exposure and HLA in healthy donors. TCRdb keeps only in-frame clones here, not all; method: immunoSEQ multiplex PCR. Among roughly 30,000 clones listed, approximately 87% were seen once. The specimen was PBMCs. These receptors originate from a boy younger than 18 in good health and CMV-seronegative. CDR3s include the opening cysteine and the closing phenylalanine or tryptophan. The D gene is left open where the match is weak. The size field is filled for only some rows; it gives once, few, many or a size class.

abundance	v_gene	d_gene	j_gene	CDR3nt	CDR3aa
once	TRBV5-1	TRBD1	TRBJ2-5	TGCGCCAGCAGCCCCTTGCCCGGACAGGGTTCAGAAGAGACCCAGTACTTC	CASSPLPGQGSEETQYF
.	TRBV18	TRBD1	TRBJ2-3	TGTGCCAGCTCCTTCGAGACAGGGTTCACAGATACGCAGTATTTT	CASSFETGFTDTQYF
once	TRBV28	TRBD2	TRBJ2-1	TGTGCCAGCAGACAGACTAGCGGGGATCTCTCCTACAATGAGCAGTTCTTC	CASRQTSGDLSYNEQFF
.	TRBV6-1	.	TRBJ2-4	TGTGCCAGCAGTGAACCGACAGCGGGCAAAAACATTCAGTACTTC	CASSEPTAGKNIQYF
.	TRBV7-9	.	TRBJ2-3	TGTGCCAGCAGCCCCACCTTAGCGACCTTCCAAACAGATACGCAGTATTTT	CASSPTLATFQTDTQYF
.	TRBV4-1	.	TRBJ1-4	TGCGCCAGCAGCCAATCGGGGGGTGGAAATGAAAAACTGTTTTTT	CASSQSGGGNEKLFF
.	TRBV19	TRBD1	TRBJ2-3	TGTGCCAGTAGGACCACAGGGGGATGGAGCACAGATACGCAGTATTTT	CASRTTGGWSTDTQYF
.	TRBV18	.	TRBJ1-4	TGTGCCAGCTCGCCCAGAAATGGGGGGGATGAAAAACTGTTTTTT	CASSPRNGGDEKLFF
.	TRBV29-1	TRBD1	TRBJ1-3	TGCAGCGCTCTAGGACAGGGGGCAAACACCATATATTTT	CSALGQGANTIYF
.	TRBV5-4	TRBD1	TRBJ2-5	TGTGCCAGCAGCTTCCAGGGGGAAGAGACCCAGTACTTC	CASSFQGEETQYF
.	TRBV6-6	.	TRBJ2-6	TGTGCCAGCAGTTACAGCCCCTCTGGGGCCAACGTCCTGACTTTC	CASSYSPSGANVLTF
once	TRBV19	.	TRBJ1-5	TGTGCCAGAAAGACCGGACCACTAGGGCATTTT	CARKTGPLGHF
.	TRBV5-1	.	TRBJ1-1	TGCGCCAGCAGAGGAACCGGGGGAGGAACTGAAGCTTTCTTT	CASRGTGGGTEAFF
.	TRBV7-9	TRBD1	TRBJ1-1	TGTGCCAGCAGCTCGACAGGGGGCAATACTGAAGCTTTCTTT	CASSSTGGNTEAFF